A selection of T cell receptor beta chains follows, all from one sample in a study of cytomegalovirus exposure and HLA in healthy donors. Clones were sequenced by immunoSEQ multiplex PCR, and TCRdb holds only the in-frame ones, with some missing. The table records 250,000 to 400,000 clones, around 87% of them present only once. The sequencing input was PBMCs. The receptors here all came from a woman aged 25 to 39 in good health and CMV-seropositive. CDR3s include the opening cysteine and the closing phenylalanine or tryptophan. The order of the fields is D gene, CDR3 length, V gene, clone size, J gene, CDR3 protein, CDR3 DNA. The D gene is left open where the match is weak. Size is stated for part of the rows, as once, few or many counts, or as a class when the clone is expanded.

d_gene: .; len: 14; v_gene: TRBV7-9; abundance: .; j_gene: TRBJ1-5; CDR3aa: CASSLEARDQPQHF; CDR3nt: TGTGCCAGCAGCTTAGAGGCCAGAGATCAGCCCCAGCATTTT
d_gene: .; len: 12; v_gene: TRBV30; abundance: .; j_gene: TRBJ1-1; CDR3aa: CARSGLGTEAFF; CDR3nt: TGTGCCCGGAGCGGGTTAGGCACTGAAGCTTTCTTT
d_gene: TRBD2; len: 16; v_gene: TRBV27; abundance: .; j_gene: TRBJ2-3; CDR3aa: CASGDSGGRGADTQYF; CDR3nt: TGTGCCAGCGGAGACAGCGGGGGTCGGGGGGCAGATACGCAGTATTTT
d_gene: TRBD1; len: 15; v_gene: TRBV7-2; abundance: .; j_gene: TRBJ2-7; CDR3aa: CASSQGQGRTYEQYF; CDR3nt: TGTGCCAGCAGCCAAGGACAGGGTCGCACCTACGAGCAGTACTTC
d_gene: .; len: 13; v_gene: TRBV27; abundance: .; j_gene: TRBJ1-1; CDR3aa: CASSSGAGTEAFF; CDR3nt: TGTGCCAGCAGTTCGGGGGCAGGCACTGAAGCTTTCTTT
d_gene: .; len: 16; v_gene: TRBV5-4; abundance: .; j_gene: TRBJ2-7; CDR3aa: CASSLASDLTSYEQYF; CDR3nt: TGTGCCAGCAGCTTGGCCTCGGACCTAACATCCTACGAGCAGTACTTC
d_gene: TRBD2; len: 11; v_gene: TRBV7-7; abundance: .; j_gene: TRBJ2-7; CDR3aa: CASSSGGEQYF; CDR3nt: TGTGCCAGCAGCTCGGGGGGCGAGCAGTACTTC
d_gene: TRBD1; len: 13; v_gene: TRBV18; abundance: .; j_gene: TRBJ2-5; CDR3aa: CASHGQGGETQYF; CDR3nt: TGTGCCAGCCACGGACAGGGGGGAGAGACCCAGTACTTC
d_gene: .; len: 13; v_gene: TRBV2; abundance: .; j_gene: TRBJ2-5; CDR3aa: CASSQQNQETQYF; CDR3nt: TGTGCCAGCAGCCAGCAGAACCAAGAGACCCAGTACTTC
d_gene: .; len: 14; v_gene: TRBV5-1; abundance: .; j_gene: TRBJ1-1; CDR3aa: CASSDVLGANEAFF; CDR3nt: TGCGCCAGCAGCGATGTTCTGGGAGCCAATGAAGCTTTCTTT
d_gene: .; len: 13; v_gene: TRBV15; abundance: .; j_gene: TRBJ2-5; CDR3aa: CATLGERQETQYF; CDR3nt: TGTGCCACCCTGGGAGAGCGCCAAGAGACCCAGTACTTC
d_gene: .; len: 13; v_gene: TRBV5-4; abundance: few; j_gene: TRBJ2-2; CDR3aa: CASSQLGTGELFF; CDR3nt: TGTGCCAGCAGCCAACTTGGTACCGGGGAGCTGTTTTTT
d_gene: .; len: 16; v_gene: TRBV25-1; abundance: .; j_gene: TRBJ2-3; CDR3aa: CASSVFYGGSTDTQYF; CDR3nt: TGTGCCAGCAGTGTCTTCTACGGGGGAAGCACAGATACGCAGTATTTT
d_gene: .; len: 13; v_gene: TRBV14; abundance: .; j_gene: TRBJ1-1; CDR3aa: CASSQEGNTEAFF; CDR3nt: TGTGCCAGCAGCCAAGAGGGAAACACTGAAGCTTTCTTT
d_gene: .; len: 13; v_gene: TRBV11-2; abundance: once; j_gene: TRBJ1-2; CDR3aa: CASSLNRDYGYTF; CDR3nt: TGTGCCAGCAGCTTAAACCGAGACTATGGCTACACCTTC
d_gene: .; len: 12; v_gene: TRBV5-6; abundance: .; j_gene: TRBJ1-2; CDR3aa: CASSGNGYGYTF; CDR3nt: TGTGCCAGCAGCGGCAATGGCTATGGCTACACCTTC
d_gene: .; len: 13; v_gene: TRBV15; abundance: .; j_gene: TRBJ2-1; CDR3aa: CATSTGSFNEQFF; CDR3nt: TGTGCCACCAGCACCGGCTCTTTCAATGAGCAGTTCTTC
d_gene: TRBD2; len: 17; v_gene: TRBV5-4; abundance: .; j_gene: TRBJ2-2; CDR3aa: CASSPWTSGVGTGELFF; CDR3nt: TGTGCCAGCAGCCCTTGGACTAGCGGGGTGGGCACCGGGGAGCTGTTTTTT
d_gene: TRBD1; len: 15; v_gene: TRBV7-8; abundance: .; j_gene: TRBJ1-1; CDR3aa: CASSPNRGAGTEAFF; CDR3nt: TGTGCCAGCAGCCCGAACAGGGGCGCAGGGACTGAAGCTTTCTTT
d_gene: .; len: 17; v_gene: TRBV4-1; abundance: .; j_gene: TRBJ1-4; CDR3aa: CASSQQSGSTTNEKLFF; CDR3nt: TGCGCCAGCAGCCAACAGTCGGGCTCAACAACTAATGAAAAACTGTTTTTT
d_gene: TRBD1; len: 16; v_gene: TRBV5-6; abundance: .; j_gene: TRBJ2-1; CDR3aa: CASSLGRDRGNNEQFF; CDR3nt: TGTGCCAGCAGCCTGGGTCGGGACAGGGGAAACAATGAGCAGTTCTTC
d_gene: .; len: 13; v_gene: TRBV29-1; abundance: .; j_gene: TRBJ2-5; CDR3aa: CSVEGLRQETQYF; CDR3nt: TGCAGCGTTGAGGGACTCCGCCAAGAGACCCAGTACTTC
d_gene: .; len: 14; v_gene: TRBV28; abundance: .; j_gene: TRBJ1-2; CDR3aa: CASSLEEANYGYTF; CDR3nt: TGTGCCAGCAGTTTAGAAGAAGCTAACTATGGCTACACCTTC
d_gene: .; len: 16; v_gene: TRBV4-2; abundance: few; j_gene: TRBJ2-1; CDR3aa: CASSQEGSGLYNEQFF; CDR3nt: TGTGCCAGCAGCCAAGAGGGTAGCGGCCTCTACAATGAGCAGTTCTTC
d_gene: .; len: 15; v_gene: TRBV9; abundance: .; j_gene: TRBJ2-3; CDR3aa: CASSVAPGAQDTQYF; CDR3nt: TGTGCCAGCAGCGTAGCTCCGGGGGCCCAAGATACGCAGTATTTT
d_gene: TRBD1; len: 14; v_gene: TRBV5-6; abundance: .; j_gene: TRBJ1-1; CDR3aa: CASSSGTGIAEAFF; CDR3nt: TGTGCCAGCAGCTCCGGGACAGGGATCGCTGAAGCTTTCTTT
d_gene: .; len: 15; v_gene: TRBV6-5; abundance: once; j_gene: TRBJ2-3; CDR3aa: CASSSRGAAIDTQYF; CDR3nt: TGTGCCAGCAGTAGTCGAGGGGCGGCAATTGATACGCAGTATTTT
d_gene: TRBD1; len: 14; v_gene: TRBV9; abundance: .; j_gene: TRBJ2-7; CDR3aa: CASSEGDRVYEQYF; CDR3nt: TGTGCCAGCAGCGAGGGGGACAGGGTCTACGAGCAGTACTTC
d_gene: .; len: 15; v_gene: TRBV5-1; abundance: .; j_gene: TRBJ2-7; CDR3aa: CASSVTGGSSYEQYF; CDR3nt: TGCGCCAGCAGCGTGACAGGCGGAAGCTCCTACGAGCAGTACTTC
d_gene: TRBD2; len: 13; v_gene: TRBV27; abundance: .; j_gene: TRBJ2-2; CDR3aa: CASSLGGTGELFF; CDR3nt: TGTGCCAGCAGTTTGGGGGGGACCGGGGAGCTGTTTTTT
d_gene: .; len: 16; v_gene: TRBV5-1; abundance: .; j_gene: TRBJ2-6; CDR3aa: CASSPAQLSGANVLTF; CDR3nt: TGCGCCAGCAGCCCGGCCCAGCTCTCTGGGGCCAACGTCCTGACTTTC
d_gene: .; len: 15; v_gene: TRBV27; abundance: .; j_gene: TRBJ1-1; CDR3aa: CASSLSPGGAHEAFF; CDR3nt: TGTGCCAGCAGTTTAAGCCCGGGGGGCGCGCATGAAGCTTTCTTT
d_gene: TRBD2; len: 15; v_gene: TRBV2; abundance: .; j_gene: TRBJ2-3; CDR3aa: CASSALGGSADTQYF; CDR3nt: TGTGCCAGCAGCGCCTTGGGAGGGAGCGCAGATACGCAGTATTTT
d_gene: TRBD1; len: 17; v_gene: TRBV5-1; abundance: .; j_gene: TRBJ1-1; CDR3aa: CASSPRQGAIMNTEAFF; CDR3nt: TGCGCCAGCAGCCCTAGACAGGGGGCGATCATGAACACTGAAGCTTTCTTT
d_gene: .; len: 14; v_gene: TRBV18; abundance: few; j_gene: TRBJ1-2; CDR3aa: CASSPLREGERYTF; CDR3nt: TGTGCCAGCTCACCATTACGAGAGGGTGAGCGCTACACCTTC
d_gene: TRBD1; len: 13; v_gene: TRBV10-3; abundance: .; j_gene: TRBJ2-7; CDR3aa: CAISRDSGYEQYF; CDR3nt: TGTGCCATCAGTCGGGACAGCGGCTACGAGCAGTACTTC
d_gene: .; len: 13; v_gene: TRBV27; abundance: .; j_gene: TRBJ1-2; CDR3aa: CASRRPGGYGYTF; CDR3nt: TGTGCCAGCAGGCGACCAGGAGGCTATGGCTACACCTTC
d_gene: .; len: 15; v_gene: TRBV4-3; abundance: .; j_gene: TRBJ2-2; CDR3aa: CASSQESGYNGELFF; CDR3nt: TGCGCCAGCAGCCAAGAGTCAGGGTACAACGGGGAGCTGTTTTTT
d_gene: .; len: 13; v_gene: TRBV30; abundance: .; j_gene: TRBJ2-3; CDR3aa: CAWSVRLTDTQYF; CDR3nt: TGTGCCTGGAGTGTACGTCTCACAGATACGCAGTATTTT
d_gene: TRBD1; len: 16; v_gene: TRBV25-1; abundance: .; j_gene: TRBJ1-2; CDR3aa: CASRAITGTVSYGYTF; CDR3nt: TGTGCCAGCAGGGCAATAACCGGGACAGTCAGTTATGGCTACACCTTC
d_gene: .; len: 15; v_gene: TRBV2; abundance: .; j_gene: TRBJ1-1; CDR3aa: CASSEGTALNTEAFF; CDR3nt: TGTGCCAGCAGTGAAGGGACAGCACTGAACACTGAAGCTTTCTTT
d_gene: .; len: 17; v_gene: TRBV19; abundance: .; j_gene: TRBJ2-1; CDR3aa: CASSTTPPRSRNDEQFF; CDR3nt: TGTGCCAGTAGTACAACCCCTCCCCGCAGCAGGAATGATGAGCAGTTCTTC
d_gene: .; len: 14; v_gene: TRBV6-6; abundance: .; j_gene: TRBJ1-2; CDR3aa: CASSYSNSGDGYTF; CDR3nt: TGTGCCAGCAGTTACTCGAATTCAGGGGATGGCTACACCTTC
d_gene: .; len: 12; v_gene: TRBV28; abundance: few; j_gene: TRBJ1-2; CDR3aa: CASSLGEAGYTF; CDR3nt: TGTGCCAGCAGTTTGGGGGAGGCTGGCTACACCTTC
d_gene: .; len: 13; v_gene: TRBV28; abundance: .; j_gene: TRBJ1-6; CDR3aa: CASSEGNNSPLHF; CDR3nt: TGTGCCAGCAGTGAGGGGAATAATTCACCCCTCCACTTT
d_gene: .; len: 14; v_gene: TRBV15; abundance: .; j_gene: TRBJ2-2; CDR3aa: CATSRDLGTGELFF; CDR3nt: TGTGCCACCAGCAGAGATCTCGGGACCGGGGAGCTGTTTTTT
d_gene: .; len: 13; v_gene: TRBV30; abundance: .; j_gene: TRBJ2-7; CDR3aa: CAWSVIQSYEQYF; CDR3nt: TGTGCCTGGAGTGTTATACAATCCTACGAGCAGTACTTC
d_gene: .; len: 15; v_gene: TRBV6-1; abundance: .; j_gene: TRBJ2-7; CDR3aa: CASIPQQKSSYEQYF; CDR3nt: TGTGCCAGCATCCCTCAACAGAAGAGCTCCTACGAGCAGTACTTC
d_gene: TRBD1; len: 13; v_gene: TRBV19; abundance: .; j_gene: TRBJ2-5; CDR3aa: CASSDRGRETQYF; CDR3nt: TGTGCCAGTAGTGACAGGGGGCGAGAGACCCAGTACTTC
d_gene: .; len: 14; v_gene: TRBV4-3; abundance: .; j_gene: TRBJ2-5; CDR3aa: CASSQGSGGETQYF; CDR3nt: TGCGCCAGCAGCCAAGGTTCTGGTGGGGAGACCCAGTACTTC
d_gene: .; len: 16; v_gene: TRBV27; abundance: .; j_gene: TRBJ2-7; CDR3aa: CASSSPTGGRYYEQYF; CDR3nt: TGTGCCAGCAGTTCCCCAACGGGGGGCAGGTACTACGAGCAGTACTTC
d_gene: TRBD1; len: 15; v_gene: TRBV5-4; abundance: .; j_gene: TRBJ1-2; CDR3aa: CASSMDRGRGYGYTF; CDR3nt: TGTGCCAGCAGCATGGACAGGGGGCGAGGCTATGGCTACACCTTC
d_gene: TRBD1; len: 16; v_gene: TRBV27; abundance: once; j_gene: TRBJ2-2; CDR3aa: CASSLSARGRFGELFF; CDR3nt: TGTGCCAGCAGTTTATCGGCCAGGGGGCGCTTCGGGGAGCTGTTTTTT
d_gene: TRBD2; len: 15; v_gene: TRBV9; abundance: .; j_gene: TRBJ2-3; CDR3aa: CASSASGGAADTQYF; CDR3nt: TGTGCCAGCAGCGCTAGCGGGGGGGCGGCAGATACGCAGTATTTT
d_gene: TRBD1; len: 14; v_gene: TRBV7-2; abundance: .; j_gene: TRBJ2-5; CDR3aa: CASSLDRGRETQYF; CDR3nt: TGTGCCAGCAGCCTGGACAGGGGGCGGGAGACCCAGTACTTC
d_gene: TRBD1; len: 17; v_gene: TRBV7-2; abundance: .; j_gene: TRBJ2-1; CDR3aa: CASSAFEGQGTYNEQFF; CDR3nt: TGTGCCAGCAGCGCTTTCGAAGGACAGGGTACCTACAATGAGCAGTTCTTC
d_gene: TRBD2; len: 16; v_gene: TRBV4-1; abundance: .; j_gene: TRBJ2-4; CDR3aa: CASSHPEAGGKNIQYF; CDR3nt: TGCGCCAGCAGCCACCCCGAAGCGGGAGGCAAAAACATTCAGTACTTC